The 31 T cell receptor beta chains reported below all come from one sample, sequenced in a study of shared clonotypes between healthy human individuals. The table came from immunoSEQ multiplex PCR; TCRdb's copy has only in-frame clones and leaves some out. Among 300,000 or so clones listed, around 74% were seen once. Sequencing used memory CD4+ T cells sorted from blood. Described subset: CD45RA-negative fraction. Receptors were obtained from a man aged 30 to 39 in good health.

The chain combines TRBV28 with TRBJ2-7; 10 bases are a match to TRBD1. After removal of 4 bases from V and 5 bases from J, the junction contained 14 bases not matched to a gene. The CDR3 runs to 17 residues. Germline loops: CDR1 MDHEN, CDR2 SYDVKM. The CDR3 coding sequence is TGTGCCAGCAGTTCCGGACTGGGGACAGGGGTGGGCAACGAGCAGTACTTC. Its translation is CASSSGLGTGVGNEQYF. Variable domain in full (rest from reference TRBV28 and TRBJ2-7): DVKVTQSSRYLVKRTGEKVFLECVQDMDHENMFWYRQDPGLGLRLIYFSYDVKMKEKGDIPEGYSVSREKKERFSLILESASTNQTSMYLCASSSGLGTGVGNEQYFGPGTRLTVT.

The chain recombines TRBV7-6 with TRBJ1-5; D is uncertain. Trimming left V 0 bases short and J 5 bases short, with 5 bases between. Looked up from germline, CDR1 is SGHVS and CDR2 is FNYEAQ. The CDR3 extends over 13 amino acids. The CDR3 nucleotides are TGTGCCAGCAGCTTAGCGATAGATCAGCCCCAGCATTTT. Translated, it gives CASSLAIDQPQHF.

The V call is TRBV5-1, the J call TRBJ2-1; D is perhaps TRBD2 (6 bases). V lost 3 bases and J lost 6, with 10 bases in between. The CDR3 loop spans 13 amino acids. Germline V gene sequence: CDR1 SGHRS, CDR2 YFSETQ. The CDR3 DNA reads as TGCGCCAGCAGCTCAACTAGCTTCAATGAGCAGTTCTTC. It specifies CASSSTSFNEQFF.

The chain recombines TRBV18 with TRBJ2-7; 8 bases agree with TRBD1. The V segment lost 6 bases and the J segment 3 bases; nucleotides outside the gene matches: 10. Germline CDR1 and CDR2: KGHSH and LQKENI. The CDR3 is 15 residues long. CDR3 sequence (DNA): TGTGCCAGCTCCAACCCCGGGACAGGCGACTACGAGCAGTACTTC. It encodes CASSNPGTGDYEQYF.

The chain has TRBV6-4 and TRBJ2-1; 10 positions match TRBD2. CDR1 is MRHNA, CDR2 SNTAGT, per germline. CDR3 size: 17 residues. Trimming removed 0 bases from V and 1 base from J; junction bases left unmatched: 3. The CDR3 DNA follows: TGTGCCAGCAGTGACTCGAAAGCGGGAGGGTCCTACAATGAGCAGTTCTTC. Protein sequence: CASSDSKAGGSYNEQFF.

The chain combines TRBV10-3 with TRBJ2-7; possibly TRBD1 or TRBD2 for D (7 bases each). Trimming removed 10 bases from V and 3 bases from J, with 16 bases in between. The CDR3 totals 13 residues. The germline V gene encodes CDR1 ENHRY and CDR2 SYGVKD. CDR3 DNA: TGTGCCACCAGGGGGGGCAGTGACTACGAGCAGTACTTC. It encodes CATRGGSDYEQYF.

V gene TRBV2 combines with J gene TRBJ2-2; 9 nucleotides match TRBD1. Germline values: CDR1 SNHLY, CDR2 FYNNEI. With 6 bases clipped from V and 6 bases from J, the junction kept 5 bases outside the gene matches. This CDR3 region has 14 residues. In nucleotides, the CDR3 is TGTGCCAGCAGATGGGACAGGGAAGCCGGGGAGCTGTTTTTT. This encodes CASRWDREAGELFF. The full variable domain, rest sourced from reference TRBV2 and TRBJ2-2, is EPEVTQTPSHQVTQMGQEVILRCVPISNHLYFYWYRQILGQKVEFLVSFYNNEISEKSEIFDDQFSVERPDGSNFTLKIRSTKLEDSAMYFCASRWDREAGELFFGEGSRLTVL.

This clone was recorded only once. The chain couples TRBV10-2 to TRBJ2-2, with 10 bases lining up with TRBD2. Per germline, CDR1 WSHSY and CDR2 SAAADI. This CDR3 contains 14 residues. Unmatched junction bases numbered 5, after V lost 7 bases and J lost 6 bases. CDR3 amino acids: CASITLAGAGELFF. For the CDR3, the DNA is TGCGCCAGCATTACCCTAGCGGGAGCCGGGGAGCTGTTTTTT.

This clone was seen more than once but under ten times. The V and J genes are TRBV20-1 and TRBJ1-5; D is undetermined. This CDR3 spans 11 amino acids. V was cut by 1 base and J by 6 bases, with 4 bases left in between. From germline, CDR1 is DFQATT and CDR2 SNEGSKA (reference sequence). CDR3 loop: CSARGAQPQHF. The CDR3 DNA sequence: TGCAGTGCTAGAGGGGCTCAGCCCCAGCATTTT.

This chain connects TRBV10-3 to TRBJ1-5; no clear D. Germline V lookup: CDR1 ENHRY, CDR2 SYGVKD. There are 17 residues in the CDR3. V gave up 0 bases and J gave up 4 bases, with 16 bases separating them. CDR3 sequence (DNA): TGTGCCATCAGTGAGTCAACACCCCAAGCCTTGAATCAGCCCCAGCATTTT. Residues: CAISESTPQALNQPQHF.

The count of this clone is one. The chain couples TRBV9 to TRBJ2-2; D is perhaps TRBD2 (5 bases). The CDR3 loop spans 18 amino acids. CDR1 is SGDLS and CDR2 is YYNGEE in the germline V gene. V lost 2 bases to trimming and J lost 2 bases, with 19 bases between them. The CDR3 coding sequence is TGTGCCAGCAGCGTTCTGCCGGGAAAATCATTAAACACCGGGGAGCTGTTTTTT. Its protein is CASSVLPGKSLNTGELFF.

This clone occurred once. The genes are TRBV11-2 and TRBJ2-1, with TRBD2 matching 9 bases. The ends lost 1 base at V and 2 bases at J; junction bases unmatched: 9. The CDR3 totals 18 residues. Germline CDR1 reads SGHAT; CDR2 reads FQNNGV. The CDR3 DNA is TGTGCCAGCAGCTTAGGGGCAGCGGGGGGTCCAACCTACAATGAGCAGTTCTTC. It yields the protein CASSLGAAGGPTYNEQFF.

In its sample, this clone was seen a few times. The chain couples TRBV20-1 to TRBJ1-1; D unresolved. Germline V gives CDR1 DFQATT, CDR2 SNEGSKA (reference sequence). Trimming cost V 3 bases and J 6 bases, with 5 bases left between them. This CDR3 has 10 amino acids. The CDR3 nucleotides are TGCAGTGCTAGGGTGGCTGAAGCTTTCTTT. Its protein is CSARVAEAFF.

The chain combines TRBV19 with TRBJ1-5; 7 bases align to TRBD1. Germline CDR1 reads LNHDA; CDR2 reads SQIVND (reference sequence). Trimming cost V 8 bases and J 3 bases; bases outside gene matches: 16. The CDR3 is 17 amino acids. This CDR3 reads CASRKTGAGKDNQPQHF. The CDR3, as DNA: TGTGCCAGTCGAAAAACAGGGGCGGGAAAGGACAATCAGCCCCAGCATTTT.

V usage is TRBV27 and J usage is TRBJ2-7, with D maybe TRBD2 (6 bases). V was clipped by 3 bases and J by 2 bases, with 11 bases between them. This CDR3 is 14 amino acids long. Germline V gene lookup returns CDR1 MNHEY and CDR2 SMNVEV (reference sequence). The CDR3 region has the DNA TGTGCCAGCAGTTTCTCGGGCGGGACCTACGAGCAGTACTTC. As protein: CASSFSGGTYEQYF.

The sample holds a few counts of this clone. The rearrangement links TRBV6-5 to TRBJ1-4; TRBD1 is a possible D gene (5 bases). Germline values: CDR1 MNHEY, CDR2 SVGAGI. The CDR3 sequence is 14 residues long. V lost 7 bases to trimming and J lost 8 bases, with 17 bases between them. CDR3 region: CASKISRAYEKLFF. CDR3 nucleotide sequence: TGTGCCAGCAAAATTAGCAGGGCCTACGAAAAACTGTTTTTT.

V gene TRBV7-3 combines with J gene TRBJ1-1; D gene uncertain. V was shortened by 6 bases and J by 1 base, with 9 bases between the two germline ends. The CDR3 loop spans 13 amino acids. Germline CDR1 is SGHTA and CDR2 is FQGTGA. The CDR3, as DNA: TGTGCCAGCAGACTCGCCCCGAACACTGAAGCTTTCTTT. Protein: CASRLAPNTEAFF.

A few counts support this clone. This sequence joins TRBV29-1 and TRBJ2-1, with D perhaps matching TRBD2 (5 bases). V was shortened by 4 bases and J by 0 bases, with 16 bases between the two germline ends. Germline V gene data show CDR1 as SQVTM and CDR2 as ANQGSEA. The CDR3 is made up of 16 amino acids. In nucleotides, the CDR3 is TGCAGCGTTGTCCTCTTAGCGAGGAGCTCCTACAATGAGCAGTTCTTC. Its protein product is CSVVLLARSSYNEQFF.

This clone was seen more than once but under ten times. The genes are TRBV7-6 and TRBJ1-1, with no clear D. Germline values: CDR1 SGHVS, CDR2 FNYEAQ. This CDR3 comprises 13 residues. V was clipped by 5 bases and J by 8 bases, with 15 bases between them. The CDR3 here is CASSPAGATEAFF. CDR3 coding DNA: TGTGCCAGCAGCCCCGCCGGTGCAACGGAAGCTTTCTTT. The full variable domain, rest sourced from reference TRBV7-6 and TRBJ1-1, is GAGVSQSPRYKVTKRGQDVALRCDPISGHVSLYWYRQALGQGPEFLTYFNYEAQQDKSGLPNDRFSAERPEGSISTLTIQRTEQRDSAMYRCASSPAGATEAFFGQGTRLTVV.

V gene TRBV18 combines with J gene TRBJ2-7, with a possible D match to TRBD1 (5 bases). The length of the CDR3 is 16 residues. V shed 3 bases and J shed 3 bases, with 18 bases lying between them. Germline V gives CDR1 KGHSH, CDR2 LQKENI. CDR3 in amino acids: CASSPPGPLPLYEQYF. Written as DNA, the CDR3 is TGTGCCAGCTCACCCCCAGGGCCTCTGCCCCTCTACGAGCAGTACTTC.

V is TRBV9 and J is TRBJ2-1, with D perhaps TRBD1 (6 bases). The germline V gene encodes CDR1 SGDLS and CDR2 YYNGEE. The CDR3 contains 13 residues. V lost 2 bases and J 7 bases, leaving 10 bases between the germline ends. CDR3 sequence: CASSVTGINEQFF. For the CDR3, the DNA is TGTGCCAGCAGCGTTACAGGGATTAATGAGCAGTTCTTC.

This rearrangement joins TRBV9 to TRBJ2-7; 7 nucleotides agree with TRBD2. There are 14 residues in the CDR3. Germline V CDR1 and CDR2: SGDLS, YYNGEE. V was pared by 2 bases and J by 2 bases, with 4 bases of the junction left unmatched. For the CDR3, the DNA is TGTGCCAGCAGCGTTAGCGGGCAAGCCTACGAGCAGTACTTC. Protein sequence: CASSVSGQAYEQYF.

The chain recombines TRBV5-4 with TRBJ1-2; D is unresolved. V shed 1 base and J shed 8 bases, with 15 bases lying between them. The CDR3 extends over 14 amino acids. The V gene's germline CDR1 is SGHNT and CDR2 YYREEE (reference sequence). In DNA, the CDR3 is TGTGCCAGCAGCTTGAAGCTTTCGGGGTTCGGCTACACCTTC. Translating it yields CASSLKLSGFGYTF.

The sample holds many counts of this clone. The chain couples TRBV10-3 to TRBJ1-4; D perhaps matches TRBD1 (5 bases). Trimming pared 0 bases from V and 10 bases from J, leaving 15 bases between. The germline V gene encodes CDR1 ENHRY and CDR2 SYGVKD. This CDR3 has 15 residues. The CDR3 nucleotides are TGTGCCATCAGTGAGTCGGGCAGGGAATTTGGAAAACTGTTTTTT. As protein: CAISESGREFGKLFF.

The chain has TRBV5-6 and TRBJ2-6; D perhaps matches TRBD2 (6 bases). The CDR3 extends over 16 amino acids. CDR1 and CDR2 (germline): SGHDT, YYEEEE. V lost 3 bases and J 2 bases, leaving 12 bases between the germline ends. CDR3 in amino acids: CASSSGWGAGANVLTF. The CDR3 DNA is TGTGCCAGCAGCTCCGGCTGGGGGGCTGGGGCCAACGTCCTGACTTTC. Drawing the rest from reference TRBV5-6 and TRBJ2-6, the complete variable domain is DAGVTQSPTHLIKTRGQQVTLRCSPKSGHDTVSWYQQALGQGPQFIFQYYEEEERQRGNFPDRFSGHQFPNYSSELNVNALLLGDSALYLCASSSGWGAGANVLTFGAGSRLTVL.

This rearrangement joins TRBV11-2 to TRBJ1-5; D uncertain. This CDR3 has 13 residues. V dropped 4 bases and J dropped 0 bases, with 4 bases sitting between them. The V gene's germline CDR1 is SGHAT and CDR2 FQNNGV. The CDR3 reads CASSSSSNQPQHF. The CDR3 region has the DNA TGTGCCAGCAGCTCCTCTAGCAATCAGCCCCAGCATTTT.

The CDR3 sequence is CSVSGRDEQYF. CDR3 in DNA: TGCAGTGTCAGCGGGAGGGACGAGCAGTACTTC. The chain uses TRBV20-1 and TRBJ2-7; 10 bases align to TRBD2. Germline loops: CDR1 DFQATT, CDR2 SNEGSKA (reference sequence). Trimming took 7 bases from V and 5 from J; bases not matched to a gene: 2. The CDR3 is 11 residues long.

The gene calls are TRBV9 and TRBJ2-2; D unclear. The length of the CDR3 is 12 residues. The germline CDR1 and CDR2 sequences are SGDLS and YYNGEE. The V gene lost 4 bases and the J gene lost 5 bases, with 6 bases spanning the gap. The CDR3 nucleotides are TGTGCCAGCAGCCTTTCTACCGGGGAGCTGTTTTTT. Translating gives CASSLSTGELFF.

The CDR3 nucleotides are TGTGCCAGCAGACCGGGACTGCCGGGGGGGACCCAGTACTTC. Protein sequence: CASRPGLPGGTQYF. The chain combines TRBV27 with TRBJ2-5; 7 bases map to TRBD2. V trimming: 6 bases; J trimming: 7 bases; junction bases outside the gene matches: 11. Germline values: CDR1 MNHEY, CDR2 SMNVEV (reference sequence). CDR3 size: 14 residues.

Details on this clone: One junction end disagrees with the germline gene, perhaps due to a read error. The chain carries TRBV27 and TRBJ1-4; D is perhaps TRBD1 (6 bases). Germline CDR1 and CDR2: MNHEY and SMNVEV (reference sequence). The CDR3 spans 11 residues. CDR3 nucleotide sequence: TGTGCCAGCAGTGGGGGACACGGGGCGGTTTTT. The encoded protein is CASSGGHGAVF.

The gene calls are TRBV5-4 and TRBJ2-3; 9 bases fit TRBD2. V lost 0 bases and J lost 2; bases outside the gene matches: 4. Germline V gene sequence: CDR1 SGHNT, CDR2 YYREEE (reference sequence). The CDR3 loop spans 16 amino acids. CDR3 in DNA: TGTGCCAGCAGCTTGGGACTAGCGGCGATCACAGATACGCAGTATTTT. The encoded protein is CASSLGLAAITDTQYF.